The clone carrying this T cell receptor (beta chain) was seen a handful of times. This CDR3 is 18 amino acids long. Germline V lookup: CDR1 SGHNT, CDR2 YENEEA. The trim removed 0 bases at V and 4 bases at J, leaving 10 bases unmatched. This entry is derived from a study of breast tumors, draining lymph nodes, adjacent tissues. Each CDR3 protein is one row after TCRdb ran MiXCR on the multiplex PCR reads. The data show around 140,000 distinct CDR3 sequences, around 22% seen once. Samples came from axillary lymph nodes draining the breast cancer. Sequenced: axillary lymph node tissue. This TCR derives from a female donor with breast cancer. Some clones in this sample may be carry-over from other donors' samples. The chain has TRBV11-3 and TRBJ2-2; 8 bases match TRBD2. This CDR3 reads CASSLDPTAGVGTGELFF. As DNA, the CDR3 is TGTGCCAGCAGCTTAGATCCCACAGCGGGAGTCGGCACCGGGGAGCTGTTTTTT.